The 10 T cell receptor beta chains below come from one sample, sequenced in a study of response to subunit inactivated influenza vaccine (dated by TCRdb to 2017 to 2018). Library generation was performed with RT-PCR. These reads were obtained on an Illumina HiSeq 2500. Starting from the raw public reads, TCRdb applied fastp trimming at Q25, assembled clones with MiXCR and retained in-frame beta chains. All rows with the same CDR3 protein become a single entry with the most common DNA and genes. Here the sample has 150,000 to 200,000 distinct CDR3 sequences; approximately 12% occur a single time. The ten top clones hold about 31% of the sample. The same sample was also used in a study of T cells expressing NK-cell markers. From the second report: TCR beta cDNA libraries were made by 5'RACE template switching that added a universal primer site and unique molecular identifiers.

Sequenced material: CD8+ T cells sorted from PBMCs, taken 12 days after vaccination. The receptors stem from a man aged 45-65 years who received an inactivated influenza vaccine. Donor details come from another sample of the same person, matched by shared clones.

The CDR3 spells CASSYLADTQYF. The CDR3 coding sequence is TGTGCCAGCAGTTACTTGGCAGATACGCAGTATTTT. The V and J genes are TRBV6-6 and TRBJ2-3; D is ambiguous. The CDR3 length is 12 residues. The V and J ends lost 1 base and 4 bases respectively, with 3 bases between them. Germline V gives CDR1 MNHNY, CDR2 SVGAGI (reference sequence).

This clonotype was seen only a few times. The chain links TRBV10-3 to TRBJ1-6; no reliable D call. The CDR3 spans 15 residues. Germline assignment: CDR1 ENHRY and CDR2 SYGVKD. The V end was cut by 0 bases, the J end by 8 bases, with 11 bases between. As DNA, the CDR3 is TGTGCCATCAGTGAGTCTTGGGAAGTGGATTCACCCCTCCACTTT. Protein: CAISESWEVDSPLHF.

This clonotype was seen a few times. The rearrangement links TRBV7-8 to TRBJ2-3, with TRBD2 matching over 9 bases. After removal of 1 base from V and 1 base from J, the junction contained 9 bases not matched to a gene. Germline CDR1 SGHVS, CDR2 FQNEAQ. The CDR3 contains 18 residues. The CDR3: CASSLVAGGGAGTDTQYF. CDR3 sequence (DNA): TGTGCCAGCAGCTTAGTGGCCGGCGGGGGGGCAGGCACAGATACGCAGTATTTT.

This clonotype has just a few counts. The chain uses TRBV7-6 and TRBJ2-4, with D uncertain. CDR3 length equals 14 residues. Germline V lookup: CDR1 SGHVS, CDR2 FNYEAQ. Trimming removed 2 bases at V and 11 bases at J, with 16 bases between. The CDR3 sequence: CASSLSPGDSVQYF. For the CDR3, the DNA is TGTGCCAGCAGCTTATCCCCCGGAGATTCGGTTCAGTACTTC.

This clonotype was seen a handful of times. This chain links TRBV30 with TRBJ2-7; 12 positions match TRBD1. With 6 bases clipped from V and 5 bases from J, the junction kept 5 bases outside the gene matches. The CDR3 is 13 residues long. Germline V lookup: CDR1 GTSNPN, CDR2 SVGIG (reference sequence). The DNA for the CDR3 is TGTGCCTGTTCCGGGACAGGGGGCGACGAGCAGTACTTC. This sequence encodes CACSGTGGDEQYF. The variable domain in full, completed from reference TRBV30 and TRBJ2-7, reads SQTIHQWPATLVQPVGSPLSLECTVEGTSNPNLYWYRQAAGRGLQLLFYSVGIGQISSEVPQNLSASRPQDRQFILSSKKLLLSDSGFYLCACSGTGGDEQYFGPGTRLTVT.

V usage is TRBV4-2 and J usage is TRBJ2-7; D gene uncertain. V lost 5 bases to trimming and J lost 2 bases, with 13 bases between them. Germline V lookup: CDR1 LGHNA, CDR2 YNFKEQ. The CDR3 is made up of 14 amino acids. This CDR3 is CASSGGKSPYEQYF. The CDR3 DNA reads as TGTGCCAGCAGCGGCGGCAAATCCCCCTACGAGCAGTACTTC.

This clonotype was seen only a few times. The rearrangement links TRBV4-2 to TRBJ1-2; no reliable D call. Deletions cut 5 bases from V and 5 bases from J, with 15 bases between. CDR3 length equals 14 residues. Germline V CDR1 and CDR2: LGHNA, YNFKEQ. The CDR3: CASSEIGLEYGYTF. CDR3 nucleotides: TGTGCCAGCAGCGAAATCGGACTCGAGTATGGCTACACCTTC.

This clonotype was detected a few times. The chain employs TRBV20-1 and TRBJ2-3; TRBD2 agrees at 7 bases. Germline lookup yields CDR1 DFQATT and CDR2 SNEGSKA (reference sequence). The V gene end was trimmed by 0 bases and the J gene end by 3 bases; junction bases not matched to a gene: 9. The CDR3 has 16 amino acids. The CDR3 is CSARDRSGIGTDTQYF. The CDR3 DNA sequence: TGCAGTGCTAGAGATAGGAGCGGGATTGGGACAGATACGCAGTATTTT.

CDR3 sequence reads: CASSWGRANEQFF. The CDR3 bases are TGTGCCAGCAGCTGGGGCAGGGCCAATGAGCAGTTCTTC. J is TRBJ2-1 and V is TRBV6-2 or TRBV6-3; a weak D match, TRBD1 (5 bases). CDR1 and CDR2 (germline): MNHEY, SVGEGT. Trimming removed 6 bases from V and 6 bases from J, with 12 bases in between. CDR3 length: 13 residues.

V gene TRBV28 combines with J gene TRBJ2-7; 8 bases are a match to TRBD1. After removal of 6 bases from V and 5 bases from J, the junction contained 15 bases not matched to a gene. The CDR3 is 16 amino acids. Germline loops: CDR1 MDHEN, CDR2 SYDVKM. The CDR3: CASRHLKPQGADEQYF. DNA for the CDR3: TGTGCCAGCAGGCATCTAAAACCCCAGGGGGCGGACGAGCAGTACTTC.